The rows below give T cell receptor beta chains drawn from one sample of a study of T-cell memory formation after mild COVID-19. TCRdb ran MiXCR on the 5' RACE reads and lists one entry per CDR3 protein. The sample holds 410,000 or so distinct CDR3 sequences, 23% seen once. The sample was PBMCs or a T cell subset sorted from them (not recorded which). These receptors all come from an adult woman who had mild COVID-19 (a few samples of this study predate the infection). Cell type and time point are not known. CDR3s leave out the opening cysteine and the closing phenylalanine or tryptophan.

j_gene	v_gene	CDR3aa
TRBJ2-3	TRBV25-1	ASSDPGDVADTQY
TRBJ2-1	TRBV7-9	ASSLALRGKNEQF
TRBJ1-2	TRBV6-5	ASSYSRQGRGYT
TRBJ1-1	TRBV27	ASSLYSGGGGTEAF
TRBJ2-5	TRBV12-3/TRBV12-4	ASRKAWGEETQY
TRBJ1-2	TRBV20-1	SAWDEGYT
TRBJ2-3	TRBV5-1	ASRELAGTDTQY
TRBJ2-1	TRBV20-1	SARFSGGLGSYNEQF
TRBJ2-3	TRBV9	ASSVQGAGTDTQY
TRBJ2-5	TRBV7-2	ASSFLAGEGETQY
TRBJ2-3	TRBV4-2	ASSHLGGGLVADTQY
TRBJ1-2	TRBV29-1	SVGQVDLYGYT
TRBJ1-2	TRBV9	ASSQGGVFYGYT
TRBJ2-7	TRBV7-8	ASRAGLTYEQY